One sample yielded the 10 T cell receptor beta chains listed below, sequenced in a study of cytomegalovirus exposure and HLA in healthy donors. Use of 60 Vbeta and 13 Jbeta primers characterized the PCR. Profiled with immunoSEQ multiplex PCR; TCRdb holds only in-frame clones, not every one. In the table there are fewer than 150,000 clones, 75% to 80% of which are singletons. The sample was PBMCs. The source of these receptors is a man between 18 and 35 years old in good health and CMV-seronegative.

DNA of the CDR3: TGTGCCAGCAGTGCAAGCGGGGGACCCCTCCACTTT. This codes for CASSASGGPLHF. This chain joins TRBV6-5 and TRBJ1-6, with D tentatively TRBD1 (5 bases). Trimming removed 5 bases from V and 12 bases from J, with 11 bases in between. The CDR3 spans 12 residues. The germline gives CDR1 MNHEY, CDR2 SVGAGI.

J is TRBJ2-3 and V is TRBV11-3, with TRBD1 matching over 8 bases. The CDR3 extends over 15 amino acids. With 4 bases clipped from V and 4 bases from J, the junction kept 7 bases outside the gene matches. Germline-derived CDR1 and CDR2 are SGHNT and YENEEA. In DNA form, the CDR3 reads TGTGCCAGCAGCTCGGGACAGGCAGTGGCAGATACGCAGTATTTT. Translated: CASSSGQAVADTQYF.

The gene calls are TRBV5-6 and TRBJ2-3, with 8 positions matching TRBD2. Germline values: CDR1 SGHDT, CDR2 YYEEEE. The junction had 7 bases not matched to a gene; V was cut back by 0 bases and J by 4 bases. The CDR3 runs 16 residues. In nucleotides, the CDR3 is TGTGCCAGCAGCTTGGAAAGCGGGAGTTACCCAGATACGCAGTATTTT. This codes for CASSLESGSYPDTQYF.

The chain combines TRBV10-2 with TRBJ1-5, with 7 bases matching TRBD1. V lost 3 bases, J lost 5 bases, and 10 bases stayed unmatched. Germline V gene lookup returns CDR1 WSHSY and CDR2 SAAADI. There are 16 residues in the CDR3. The CDR3 nucleotides read TGCGCCAGCAGTGACGCGGGCAGGGGGGTCGATCAGCCCCAGCATTTT. Amino acids: CASSDAGRGVDQPQHF.

The chain employs TRBV7-8 and TRBJ2-5; TRBD1 agrees at 7 bases. The CDR3 has 16 residues. Germline-derived CDR1 and CDR2 are SGHVS and FQNEAQ. Losses at the gene ends were 4 bases for V and 2 bases for J; bases not matched to a gene: 10. The CDR3 DNA reads as TGTGCCAGCAGCTGGGACAGTTTTGCATCACAAGAGACCCAGTACTTC. It translates to CASSWDSFASQETQYF.

The chain joins TRBV29-1 to TRBJ2-3; TRBD1 aligns across 9 bases. CDR1 is SQVTM, CDR2 ANQGSEA, per germline. The CDR3 runs to 16 residues. J gave up 4 bases and V 1 base, and 9 bases lay outside the gene matches. CDR3 sequence: CSVEGYRGQDADTQYF. The DNA of the CDR3 is TGCAGCGTTGAAGGTTACAGGGGGCAAGATGCAGATACGCAGTATTTT.

This rearrangement joins TRBV5-1 to TRBJ2-5; weak D call: TRBD1 (5 bases). CDR1 and CDR2 (germline): SGHRS, YFSETQ. The CDR3 loop spans 11 amino acids. The V end was cut by 4 bases, the J end by 7 bases, with 8 bases between. The CDR3 region is CASSTDRTQYF. The CDR3 nucleotides are TGCGCCAGCAGCACTGACAGGACCCAGTACTTC.

The chain recombines TRBV2 with TRBJ1-3; no clear D. CDR3 length: 15 amino acids. Germline V CDR1 and CDR2: SNHLY, FYNNEI. V was pared by 6 bases and J by 0 bases, with 12 bases between. CDR3 DNA: TGTGCCAGCAGGGCGGACTACAGCTCTGGAAACACCATATATTTT. As protein: CASRADYSSGNTIYF.

The V and J genes are TRBV5-4 and TRBJ2-3; tentative D call: TRBD2 (7 bases). V lost 3 bases to trimming and J lost 2 bases, with 19 bases between them. There are 17 residues in the CDR3. Germline CDR1 is SGHNT and CDR2 is YYREEE (reference sequence). CDR3 nucleotides: TGTGCCAGCAGCTCTACCGAAGCGGGACACTACACAGATACGCAGTATTTT. It specifies CASSSTEAGHYTDTQYF. The complete variable domain, with remaining parts taken from reference TRBV5-4 and TRBJ2-3, reads ETGVTQSPTHLIKTRGQQVTLRCSSQSGHNTVSWYQQALGQGPQFIFQYYREEENGRGNFPPRFSGLQFPNYSSELNVNALELDDSALYLCASSSTEAGHYTDTQYFGPGTRLTVL.

This clone occurred a few times. The chain uses TRBV5-1 and TRBJ1-1; tentatively, D is TRBD1 (5 bases). Trimming cost V 4 bases and J 5 bases, with 15 bases left between them. The CDR3 contains 14 residues. Germline V lookup: CDR1 SGHRS, CDR2 YFSETQ. The CDR3 coding sequence is TGCGCCAGCAGCCCCAGGGTTGGGGGGACTGAAGCTTTCTTT. Protein product: CASSPRVGGTEAFF.